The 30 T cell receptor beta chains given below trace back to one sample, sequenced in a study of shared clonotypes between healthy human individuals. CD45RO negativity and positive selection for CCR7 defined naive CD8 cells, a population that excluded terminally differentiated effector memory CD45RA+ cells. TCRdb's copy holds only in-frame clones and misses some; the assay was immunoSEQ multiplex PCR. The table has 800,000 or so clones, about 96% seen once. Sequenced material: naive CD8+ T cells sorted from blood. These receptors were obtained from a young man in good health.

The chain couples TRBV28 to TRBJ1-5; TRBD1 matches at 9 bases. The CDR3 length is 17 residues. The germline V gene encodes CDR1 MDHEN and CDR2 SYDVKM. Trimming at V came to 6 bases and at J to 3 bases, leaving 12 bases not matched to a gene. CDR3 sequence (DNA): TGTGCCAGCAGCCCAAGGGACAGGGCTTCAGACAATCAGCCCCAGCATTTT. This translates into CASSPRDRASDNQPQHF.

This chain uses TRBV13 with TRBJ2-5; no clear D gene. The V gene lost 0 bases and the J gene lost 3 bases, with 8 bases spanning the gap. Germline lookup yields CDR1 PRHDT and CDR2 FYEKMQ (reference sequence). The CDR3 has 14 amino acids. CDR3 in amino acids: CASSLGVAEETQYF. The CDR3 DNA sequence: TGTGCCAGCAGCTTAGGGGTAGCAGAAGAGACCCAGTACTTC.

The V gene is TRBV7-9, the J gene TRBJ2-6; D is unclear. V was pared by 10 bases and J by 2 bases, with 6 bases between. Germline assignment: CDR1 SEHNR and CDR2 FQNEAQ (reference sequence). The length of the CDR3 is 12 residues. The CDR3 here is CAIEAGANVLTF. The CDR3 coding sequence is TGTGCCATAGAGGCTGGGGCCAACGTCCTGACTTTC. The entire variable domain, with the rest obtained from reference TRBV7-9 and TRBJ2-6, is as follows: DTGVSQNPRHKITKRGQNVTFRCDPISEHNRLYWYRQTLGQGPEFLTYFQNEAQLEKSRLLSDRFSAERPKGSFSTLEIQRTEQGDSAMYLCAIEAGANVLTFGAGSRLTVL.

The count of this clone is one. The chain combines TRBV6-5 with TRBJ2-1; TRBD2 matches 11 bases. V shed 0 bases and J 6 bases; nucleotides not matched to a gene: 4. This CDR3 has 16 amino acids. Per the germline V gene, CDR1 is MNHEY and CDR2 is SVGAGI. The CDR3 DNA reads TGTGCCAGCAGTTACTCCTCTAGCGGGAGGTTCAATGAGCAGTTCTTC. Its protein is CASSYSSSGRFNEQFF.

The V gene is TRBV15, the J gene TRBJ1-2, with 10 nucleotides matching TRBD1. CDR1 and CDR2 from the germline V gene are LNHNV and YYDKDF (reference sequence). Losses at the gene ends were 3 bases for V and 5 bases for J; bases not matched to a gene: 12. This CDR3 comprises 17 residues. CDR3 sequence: CATSRPMGTGELYGYTF. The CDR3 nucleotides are TGTGCCACCAGCAGGCCAATGGGGACAGGGGAATTGTATGGCTACACCTTC.

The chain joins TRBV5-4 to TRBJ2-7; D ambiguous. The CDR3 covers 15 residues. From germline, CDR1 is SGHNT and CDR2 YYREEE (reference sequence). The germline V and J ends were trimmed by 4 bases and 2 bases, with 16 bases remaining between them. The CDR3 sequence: CASSGLARDPYEQYF. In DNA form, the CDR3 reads TGTGCCAGCAGCGGCCTGGCGAGAGACCCCTACGAGCAGTACTTC.

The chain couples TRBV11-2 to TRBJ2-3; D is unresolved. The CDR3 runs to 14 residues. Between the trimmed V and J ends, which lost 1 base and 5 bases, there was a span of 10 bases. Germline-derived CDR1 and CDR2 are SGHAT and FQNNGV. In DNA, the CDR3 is TGTGCCAGCAGCTTAGGGTCCAGAGAAGATACGCAGTATTTT. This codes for CASSLGSREDTQYF.

CDR3 nucleotides: TGTGCCAGTAGTATCGCTAGCGGGAACGCAGATACGCAGTATTTT. It codes for CASSIASGNADTQYF. The chain employs TRBV19 and TRBJ2-3; TRBD2 matches 9 bases. J gave up 4 bases and V 3 bases, and 5 bases lay outside the gene matches. The CDR3 totals 15 residues. Germline-derived CDR1 and CDR2 are LNHDA and SQIVND (reference sequence).

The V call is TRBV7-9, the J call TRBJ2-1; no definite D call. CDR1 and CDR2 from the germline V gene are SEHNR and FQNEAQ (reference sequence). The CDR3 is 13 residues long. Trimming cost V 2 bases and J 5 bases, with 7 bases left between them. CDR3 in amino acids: CASSLRRDNEQFF. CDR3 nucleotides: TGTGCCAGCAGCTTACGCCGGGACAATGAGCAGTTCTTC.

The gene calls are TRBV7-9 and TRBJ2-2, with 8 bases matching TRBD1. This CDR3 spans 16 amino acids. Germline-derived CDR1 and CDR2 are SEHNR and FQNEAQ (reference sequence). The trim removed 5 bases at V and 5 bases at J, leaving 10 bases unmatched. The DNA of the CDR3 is TGTGCCAGCAGCACAATACAGGGGGTGACGACCGGGGAGCTGTTTTTT. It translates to CASSTIQGVTTGELFF.

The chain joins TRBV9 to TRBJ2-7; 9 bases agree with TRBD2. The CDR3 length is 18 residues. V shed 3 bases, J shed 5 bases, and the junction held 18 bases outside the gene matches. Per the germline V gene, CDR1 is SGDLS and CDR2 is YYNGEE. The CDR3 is CASSDGPRGGSGRHEQYF. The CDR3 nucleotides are TGTGCCAGCAGCGATGGGCCTCGAGGTGGTAGCGGGAGACACGAGCAGTACTTC.

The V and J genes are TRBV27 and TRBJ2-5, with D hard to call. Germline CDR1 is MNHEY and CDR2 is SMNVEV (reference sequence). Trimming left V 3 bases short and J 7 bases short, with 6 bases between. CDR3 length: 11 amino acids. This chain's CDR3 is CASSFGSTQYF. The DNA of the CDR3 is TGTGCCAGCAGTTTCGGCTCGACCCAGTACTTC.

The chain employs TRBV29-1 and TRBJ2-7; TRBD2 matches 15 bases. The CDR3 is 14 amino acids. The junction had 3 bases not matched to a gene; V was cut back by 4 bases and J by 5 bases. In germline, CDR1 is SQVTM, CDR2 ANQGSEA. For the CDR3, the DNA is TGCAGCGTTGTAGGACTAGCGGGAGGGAACGAGCAGTACTTC. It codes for CSVVGLAGGNEQYF.

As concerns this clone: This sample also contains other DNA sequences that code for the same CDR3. The CDR3: CASSNPSYEQYF. In DNA form, the CDR3 reads TGTGCCAGTAGTAACCCGTCCTACGAGCAGTACTTC. The rearrangement joins TRBV19 to TRBJ2-7; D not resolved. Germline values: CDR1 LNHDA, CDR2 SQIVND (reference sequence). V was clipped by 4 bases and J by 1 base, with 5 bases between them. This CDR3 is built from 12 residues.

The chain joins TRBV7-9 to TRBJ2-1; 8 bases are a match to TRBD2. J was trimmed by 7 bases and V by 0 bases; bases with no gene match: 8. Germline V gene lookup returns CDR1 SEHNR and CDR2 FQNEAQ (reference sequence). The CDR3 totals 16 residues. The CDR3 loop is CASSLAVAGTLNEQFF. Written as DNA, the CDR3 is TGTGCCAGCAGCTTAGCGGTAGCGGGAACTTTGAATGAGCAGTTCTTC.

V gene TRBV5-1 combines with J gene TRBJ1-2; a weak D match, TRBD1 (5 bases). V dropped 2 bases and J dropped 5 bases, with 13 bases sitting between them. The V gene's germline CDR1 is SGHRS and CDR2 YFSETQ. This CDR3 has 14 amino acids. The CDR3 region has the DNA TGCGCCAGCAGCTTCGGGGACGGGACTTATGGCTACACCTTC. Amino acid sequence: CASSFGDGTYGYTF. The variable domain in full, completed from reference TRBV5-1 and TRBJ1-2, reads KAGVTQTPRYLIKTRGQQVTLSCSPISGHRSVSWYQQTPGQGLQFLFEYFSETQRNKGNFPGRFSGRQFSNSRSEMNVSTLELGDSALYLCASSFGDGTYGYTFGSGTRLTVV.

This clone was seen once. The CDR3 DNA is TGCGCCAGCAGTGAGTCTGAGAGTCTCGACGAGCAGTACTTC. It translates to CASSESESLDEQYF. This chain uses TRBV10-1 with TRBJ2-7; D is ambiguous. In germline, CDR1 is WNHNN, CDR2 SYGVQD (reference sequence). CDR3 length: 14 amino acids. V gave up 0 bases and J gave up 5 bases, with 11 bases separating them.

The CDR3 here is CASRAGTPGVEQYF. DNA of the CDR3: TGTGCCAGCAGGGCTGGGACGCCGGGGGTCGAGCAGTACTTC. The V and J genes are TRBV27 and TRBJ2-7; TRBD2 is a possible D gene (6 bases). CDR3 size: 14 residues. V was shortened by 6 bases and J by 6 bases, with 18 bases between the two germline ends. Germline CDR1 and CDR2: MNHEY and SMNVEV (reference sequence).

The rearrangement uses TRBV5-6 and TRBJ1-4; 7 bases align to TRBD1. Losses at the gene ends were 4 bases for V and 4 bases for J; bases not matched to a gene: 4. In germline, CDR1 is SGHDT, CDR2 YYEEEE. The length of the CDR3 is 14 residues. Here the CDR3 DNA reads TGTGCCAGCAGCCCAAGGGACAGTAATGAAAAACTGTTTTTT. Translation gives CASSPRDSNEKLFF.

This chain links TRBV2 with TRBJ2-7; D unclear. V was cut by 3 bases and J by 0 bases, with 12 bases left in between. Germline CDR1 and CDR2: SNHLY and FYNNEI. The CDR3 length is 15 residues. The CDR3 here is CASSDPVVSSYEQYF. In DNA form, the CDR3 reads TGTGCCAGCAGTGATCCAGTTGTCAGCTCCTACGAGCAGTACTTC.

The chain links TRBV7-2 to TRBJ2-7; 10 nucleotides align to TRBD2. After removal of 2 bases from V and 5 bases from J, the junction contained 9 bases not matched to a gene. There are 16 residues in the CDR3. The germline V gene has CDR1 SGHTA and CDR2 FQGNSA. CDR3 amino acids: CASSLYSGRPQNEQYF. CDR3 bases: TGTGCCAGCAGCTTATATAGCGGGAGGCCTCAGAACGAGCAGTACTTC.

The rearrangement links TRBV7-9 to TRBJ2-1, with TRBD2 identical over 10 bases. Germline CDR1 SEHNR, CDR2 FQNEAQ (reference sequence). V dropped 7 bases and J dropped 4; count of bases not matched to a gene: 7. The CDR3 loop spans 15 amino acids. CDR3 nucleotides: TGTGCCAGCACTAGCGGGAGTGTCCTTTACAATGAGCAGTTCTTC. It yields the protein CASTSGSVLYNEQFF.

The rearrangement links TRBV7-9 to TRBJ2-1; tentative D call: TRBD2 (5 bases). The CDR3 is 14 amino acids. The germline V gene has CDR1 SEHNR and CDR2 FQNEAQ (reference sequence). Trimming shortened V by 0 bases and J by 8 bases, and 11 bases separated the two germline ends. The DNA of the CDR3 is TGTGCCAGCAGCTTAGCGTTACGCGGGCATGAGCAGTTCTTC. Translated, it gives CASSLALRGHEQFF.

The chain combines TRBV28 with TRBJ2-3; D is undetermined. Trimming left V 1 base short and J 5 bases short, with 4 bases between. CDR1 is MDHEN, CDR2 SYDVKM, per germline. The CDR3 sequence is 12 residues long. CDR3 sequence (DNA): TGTGCCAGCAGTTTATTTCTAGATACGCAGTATTTT. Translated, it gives CASSLFLDTQYF.

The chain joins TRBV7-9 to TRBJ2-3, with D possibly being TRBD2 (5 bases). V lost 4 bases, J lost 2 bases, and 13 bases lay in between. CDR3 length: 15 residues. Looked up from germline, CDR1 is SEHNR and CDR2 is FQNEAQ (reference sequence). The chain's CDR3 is CASSSTRVYTDTQYF. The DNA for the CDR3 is TGTGCCAGCAGCTCGACGAGGGTCTACACAGATACGCAGTATTTT.

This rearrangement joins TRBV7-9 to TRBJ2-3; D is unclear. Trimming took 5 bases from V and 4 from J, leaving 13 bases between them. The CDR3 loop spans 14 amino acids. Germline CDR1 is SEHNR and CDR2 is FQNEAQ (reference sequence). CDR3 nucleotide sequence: TGTGCCAGCAGCAGCCCTCAGAGGTCAGATACGCAGTATTTT. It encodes CASSSPQRSDTQYF.

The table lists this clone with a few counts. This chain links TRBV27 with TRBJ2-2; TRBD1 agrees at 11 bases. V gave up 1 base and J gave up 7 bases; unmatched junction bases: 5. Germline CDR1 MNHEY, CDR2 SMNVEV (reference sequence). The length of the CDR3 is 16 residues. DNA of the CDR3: TGTGCCAGCAGTTTATTAGGGACAGGGGGAGGCGGGGAGCTGTTTTTT. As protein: CASSLLGTGGGGELFF.

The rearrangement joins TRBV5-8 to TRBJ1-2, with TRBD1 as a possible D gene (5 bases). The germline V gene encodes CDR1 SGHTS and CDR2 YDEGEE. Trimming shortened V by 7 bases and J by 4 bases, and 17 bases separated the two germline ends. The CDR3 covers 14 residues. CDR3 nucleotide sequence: TGTGCCAGCCTGGCACTCGACAGCACCTATGGCTACACCTTC. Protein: CASLALDSTYGYTF.

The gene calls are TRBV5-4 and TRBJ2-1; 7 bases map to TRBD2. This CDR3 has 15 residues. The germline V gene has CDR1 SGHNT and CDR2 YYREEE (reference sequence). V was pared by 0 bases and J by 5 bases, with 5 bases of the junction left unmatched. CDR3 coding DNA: TGTGCCAGCAGCTTGGGTACTAGCGTTCACAATGAGCAGTTCTTC. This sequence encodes CASSLGTSVHNEQFF.

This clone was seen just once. In DNA, the CDR3 is TGTGCCAGCAGTCATACTTCGGGGACAGTGGCTTTCTTT. Translating gives CASSHTSGTVAFF. This chain uses TRBV13 with TRBJ1-1; TRBD1 agrees at 7 bases. Germline V gives CDR1 PRHDT, CDR2 FYEKMQ (reference sequence). V shed 6 bases and J 11 bases; nucleotides not matched to a gene: 12. The CDR3 contains 13 residues.